A selection of T cell receptor beta chains follows, all from one sample in a study of glioma-infiltrating T cells. TCRdb used MiXCR to reprocess the multiplex PCR reads, holding one entry per CDR3 protein. The sample has about 410,000 distinct CDR3 sequences, 41% seen once. The sequenced material came from glioma tissue, nonneoplastic brain tissue, or PBMCs (not recorded which). The origin of the receptors is a human donor with low-grade glioma or glioblastoma, undergoing nonglioma brain surgery, or in good health (not recorded which). CDR3s include the opening cysteine and the closing phenylalanine or tryptophan. Fields, in order: V gene, CDR3 length, J gene, D gene, clone size, CDR3 DNA, CDR3 protein. A D gene is named only where the DNA matches it firmly. Some rows have no size entry. The others give once, few or many, or a class for an expanded clone.

TRBV6-5,15,TRBJ2-7,TRBD2,-,TGTGCCAGCAGTGGGACTAGCGGGAGGGTATACGAGCAGTACTTC,CASSGTSGRVYEQYF
TRBV4-1,16,TRBJ1-4,-,-,TGCGCCAGCAGCCACCCCCCGCGAGGGGGGGGTGAAAAACTGTTTTTT,CASSHPPRGGGEKLFF
TRBV15,17,TRBJ2-2,TRBD2,few,TGTGCCACCAGAAAGTTAGCGGGGGCCCTGAACACCGGGGAGCTGTTTTTT,CATRKLAGALNTGELFF
TRBV19,19,TRBJ2-3,TRBD2,-,TGTGCCAGTAGTATGGCTGTTCGGAGACTAGCGGGAAGCACAGATACGCAGTATTTT,CASSMAVRRLAGSTDTQYF
TRBV20-1,13,TRBJ1-1,-,many,TGCAGTGCTAGAGATCAGGGAATCACTGAAGCTTTCTTT,CSARDQGITEAFF
TRBV28,11,TRBJ2-1,-,few,TGTGCCAGCGGCGGCTGGAGGGGGCAGTTCTTC,CASGGWRGQFF
TRBV7-9,16,TRBJ2-2,-,few,TGTGCCAGCAGCTTAGGGCCCCGAGCGTTCACCGGGGAGCTGTTTTTT,CASSLGPRAFTGELFF
TRBV28,15,TRBJ2-3,-,-,TGTGCCAGCAGTTTAATTCCAGGTAGCACAGATACGCAGTATTTT,CASSLIPGSTDTQYF
TRBV4-1,17,TRBJ2-1,TRBD2,few,TGCGCCAGCAGCCTACGGACTAGCGGGAGCAGGGGGAATGAGCAGTTCTTC,CASSLRTSGSRGNEQFF
TRBV12-3/TRBV12-4,11,TRBJ2-3,-,-,TGTGCCAGCAGTTTCCCCAGTACGCAGTATTTT,CASSFPSTQYF
TRBV7-6,14,TRBJ2-1,-,many,TGTGCCAGCAGCCGGGAAGACTCCTACAATGAGCAGTTCTTC,CASSREDSYNEQFF
TRBV5-1,14,TRBJ1-2,-,-,TGCGCCAGCAGCCGCGACAGTGGAGGCTATGGCTACACCTTC,CASSRDSGGYGYTF
TRBV7-2,16,TRBJ1-3,-,-,TGTGCCAGCAGTCCCCGGGGTCTCTTATCTGGAAACACCATATATTTT,CASSPRGLLSGNTIYF
TRBV20-1,17,TRBJ2-1,TRBD1,few,TGCAGTGCTAGCCGGGACAGGGGGCTATACTCCTACAATGAGCAGTTCTTC,CSASRDRGLYSYNEQFF
TRBV14,14,TRBJ1-1,-,few,TGTGCCAGCAGCCAAGATCAGTACGATACTGAAGCTTTCTTT,CASSQDQYDTEAFF
TRBV5-4,13,TRBJ1-2,-,-,TGTGCCAGCAGCTTGGCCCTGGTGGATGGCTACACCTTC,CASSLALVDGYTF
TRBV7-9,12,TRBJ2-5,-,many,TGTGCCAGCAGCTTAGACCAAGAGACCCAGTACTTC,CASSLDQETQYF
TRBV6-1,15,TRBJ2-3,-,-,TGTGCCAGCAGGTCGATCCGATGGGGCCCAGATACGCGGTATTTT,CASRSIRWGPDTRYF
TRBV7-9,15,TRBJ2-3,TRBD2,few,TGTGCCAGCAGCGCCCGATGGGGGAGGGCAGATACGCAGTATTTT,CASSARWGRADTQYF
TRBV7-3,14,TRBJ1-1,TRBD1,few,TGTGCCAGCAGGCGTACAGGGGATTACACTGAAGCTTTCTTT,CASRRTGDYTEAFF
TRBV5-6,16,TRBJ2-2,-,-,TGTGCCAGCAGCCTTCGACAGAGCCGATACACCGGGGAGCTGTTTTTT,CASSLRQSRYTGELFF
TRBV28,15,TRBJ2-5,TRBD1,-,TGTGCCAGCACCTTGGGGGACAGGGGTTATGAGACCCGGTACTTC,CASTLGDRGYETRYF
TRBV20-1,15,TRBJ2-3,TRBD2,-,TGCAGTGCTAGAGTCCCTAGCGGGATTACAGATACGCAGTATTTT,CSARVPSGITDTQYF
TRBV20-1,17,TRBJ2-4,TRBD1,-,TGCAGTGCTAGAGCCATCCATGGACAGGGGAGCAAAAACATTCAGTACTTC,CSARAIHGQGSKNIQYF
TRBV20-1,16,TRBJ2-7,-,few,TGCAGTGCTAGAGATGTCGTAGGCTCGAACCCCTACGAGCAGTACTTC,CSARDVVGSNPYEQYF
TRBV11-1,17,TRBJ2-7,TRBD2,-,TGTGCCAGCAGCTTATTCCGGACTAGCAGGAGTTGGTACGAGCAGTACTTC,CASSLFRTSRSWYEQYF
TRBV6-6,12,TRBJ2-2,-,few,TGTGCCAGCAGTTACTCGTACGGGGAGCTGTTTTTT,CASSYSYGELFF
TRBV19,13,TRBJ2-1,-,-,TGTGCCAGTAGTATGGTTCCTCGGAGTGAGCAGTTCTTC,CASSMVPRSEQFF